This T cell receptor beta chain stems from a study of blood T cell repertoires in COVID-19. Study context: Sources were T cells, B-cell-depleted T cells, or PBMCs; the material itself was cDNA or gDNA.

This clone occurred once. Other nucleotide sequences from this sample produce the same CDR3. The germline V gene encodes CDR1 SGDLS and CDR2 YYNGEE. The CDR3 runs to 13 residues. The ends were cut back, 2 bases at V and 1 base at J, with 6 bases in the middle. Cohort assignment relied on participant-reported clinical history. TCRdb's copy holds only in-frame clones and misses some; the assay was immunoSEQ multiplex PCR. The sample includes about 330,000 clones, 88% seen only once; the top ten take 5%. The sample was PBMCs or T cells enriched from blood (not recorded which). The chain has TRBV9 and TRBJ1-1; D remains ambiguous. The TCR comes from a man aged 30 to 45 who had recovered from COVID-19. The CDR3 nucleotides are TGTGCCAGCAGCGTGGGGAGGAACACTGAAGCTTTCTTT. Protein sequence: CASSVGRNTEAFF. Full variable domain (outside the CDR3, taken from reference TRBV9 and TRBJ1-1): DSGVTQTPKHLITATGQRVTLRCSPRSGDLSVYWYQQSLDQGLQFLIQYYNGEERAKGNILERFSAQQFPDLHSELNLSSLELGDSALYFCASSVGRNTEAFFGQGTRLTVV.